Below are 6 T cell receptor beta chains sequenced from a single sample in a study of Ad26.COV2.S vaccination and SARS-CoV-2 variants (dated by TCRdb to the early 2020s). Sample time point, as interpreted from the label and publication: individuals recovered from natural SARS-CoV-2 infection. Preparation of the library involved the immunoSEQ multiplex PCR assay. What TCRdb holds here is the immuneACCESS table cut down to in-frame rearrangements. Part of the clones is not present; checked against another copy, under half of the missing clones reflect an unresolved V gene, and the others are unexplained. For this sample there are around 370,000 clones; just over 90% appear just once. The ten largest clones add up to roughly 3.9% of the sample. This specimen was peripheral blood, taken after recovery from COVID-19. The receptors were gathered from a human donor who had recovered from COVID-19.

The CDR3 DNA sequence: TGCAGTGCTACGGTGTTAGATACGCAGTATTTT. Encoded protein: CSATVLDTQYF. The chain uses TRBV20-1 and TRBJ2-3; D is undetermined. The V end was cut by 4 bases, the J end by 5 bases, with 7 bases between. The CDR3 consists of 11 residues. Germline V gives CDR1 DFQATT, CDR2 SNEGSKA (reference sequence).

The CDR3 nucleotides are TGTGCCAGCACCTTCCTTGGAAACACCATATATTTT. Translation: CASTFLGNTIYF. This sequence joins TRBV7-8 and TRBJ1-3, with no clear D. The CDR3 extends over 12 amino acids. Germline V gene lookup returns CDR1 SGHVS and CDR2 FQNEAQ. V lost 7 bases to trimming and J lost 3 bases, with 7 bases between them.

The V and J genes are TRBV7-2 and TRBJ2-3; the match to TRBD2 covers 8 bases. In germline, CDR1 is SGHTA, CDR2 FQGNSA. CDR3 length: 17 amino acids. V trimming: 5 bases; J trimming: 2 bases; junction bases outside the gene matches: 12. DNA of the CDR3: TGTGCCAGCAGCCCACGTCGGGGGGGCGTTATCACAGATACGCAGTATTTT. As protein: CASSPRRGGVITDTQYF.

This clone was seen once. The CDR3: CASSQEDRRNTEAFF. CDR3 nucleotide sequence: TGCGCCAGCAGCCAAGAGGACCGGAGGAACACTGAAGCTTTCTTT. The chain couples TRBV4-1 to TRBJ1-1; D is uncertain. CDR1 and CDR2 from the germline V gene are MGHRA and YSYEKL. Trimming left V 0 bases short and J 1 base short, with 9 bases between. This CDR3 contains 15 residues.

This CDR3 reads CASSFGQTGNTIYF. CDR3 nucleotide sequence: TGCGCCAGCAGCTTCGGACAGACTGGAAACACCATATATTTT. The chain couples TRBV5-1 to TRBJ1-3, with D maybe TRBD1 (6 bases). Trimming removed 2 bases from V and 2 bases from J, with 8 bases in between. The CDR3 has 14 residues. Per germline, CDR1 SGHRS and CDR2 YFSETQ.

This clone was counted a single time. The rearrangement links TRBV18 to TRBJ1-1; D is possibly TRBD1 (6 bases). The V gene's germline CDR1 is KGHSH and CDR2 LQKENI. V lost 2 bases and J 5 bases, leaving 18 bases between the germline ends. CDR3 length equals 16 residues. The CDR3 loop reads CASSPTDRSEGTEAFF. CDR3 in DNA: TGTGCCAGCTCACCAACCGACAGGTCCGAGGGGACTGAAGCTTTCTTT. Full variable domain (remainder filled in from reference TRBV18 and TRBJ1-1): NAGVMQNPRHLVRRRGQEARLRCSPMKGHSHVYWYRQLPEEGLKFMVYLQKENIIDESGMPKERFSAEFPKEGPSILRIQQVVRGDSAAYFCASSPTDRSEGTEAFFGQGTRLTVV.